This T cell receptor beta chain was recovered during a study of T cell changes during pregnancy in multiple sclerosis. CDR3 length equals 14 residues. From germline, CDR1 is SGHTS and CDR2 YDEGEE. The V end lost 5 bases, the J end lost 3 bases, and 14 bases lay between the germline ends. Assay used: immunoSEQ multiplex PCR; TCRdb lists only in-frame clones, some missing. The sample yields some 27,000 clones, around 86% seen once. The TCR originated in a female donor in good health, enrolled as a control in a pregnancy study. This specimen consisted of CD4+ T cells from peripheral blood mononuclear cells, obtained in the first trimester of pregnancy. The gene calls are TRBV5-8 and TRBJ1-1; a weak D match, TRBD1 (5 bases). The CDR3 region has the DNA TGTGCCAGCAGAAAGGGGAGGGCGGACACTGAAGCTTTCTTT. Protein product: CASRKGRADTEAFF.